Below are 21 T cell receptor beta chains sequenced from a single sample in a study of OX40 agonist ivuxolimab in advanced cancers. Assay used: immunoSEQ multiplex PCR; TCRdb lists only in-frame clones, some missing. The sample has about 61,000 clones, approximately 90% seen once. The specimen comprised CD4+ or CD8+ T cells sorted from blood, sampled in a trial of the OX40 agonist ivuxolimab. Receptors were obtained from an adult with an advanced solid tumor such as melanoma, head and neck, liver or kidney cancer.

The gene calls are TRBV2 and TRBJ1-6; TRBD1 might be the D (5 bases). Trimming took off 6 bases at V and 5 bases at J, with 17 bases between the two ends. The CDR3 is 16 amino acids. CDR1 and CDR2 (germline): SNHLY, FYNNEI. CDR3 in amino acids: CASRRGRGADNSPLHF. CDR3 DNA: TGTGCCAGCAGGCGGGGTAGGGGAGCCGATAATTCACCCCTCCACTTT.

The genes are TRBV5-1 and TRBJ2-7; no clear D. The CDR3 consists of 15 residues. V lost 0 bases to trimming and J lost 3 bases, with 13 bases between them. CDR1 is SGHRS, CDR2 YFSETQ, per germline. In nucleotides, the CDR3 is TGCGCCAGCAGCTTGGCGGGCCGGGCTAACTACGAGCAGTACTTC. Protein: CASSLAGRANYEQYF.

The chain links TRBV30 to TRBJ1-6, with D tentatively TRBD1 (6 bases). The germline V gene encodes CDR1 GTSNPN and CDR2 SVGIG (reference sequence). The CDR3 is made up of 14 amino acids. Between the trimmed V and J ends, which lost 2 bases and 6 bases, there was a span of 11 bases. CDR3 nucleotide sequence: TGTGCCTGGAGTCGCGGACAGTTTAATTCACCCCTCCACTTT. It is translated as CAWSRGQFNSPLHF.

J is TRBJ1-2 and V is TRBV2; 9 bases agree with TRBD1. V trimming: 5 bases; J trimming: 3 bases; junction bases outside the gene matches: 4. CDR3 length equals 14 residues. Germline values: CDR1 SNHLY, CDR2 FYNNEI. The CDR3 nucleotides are TGTGCCAGCAGTACGGACAGGGGAGACTATGGCTACACCTTC. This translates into CASSTDRGDYGYTF.

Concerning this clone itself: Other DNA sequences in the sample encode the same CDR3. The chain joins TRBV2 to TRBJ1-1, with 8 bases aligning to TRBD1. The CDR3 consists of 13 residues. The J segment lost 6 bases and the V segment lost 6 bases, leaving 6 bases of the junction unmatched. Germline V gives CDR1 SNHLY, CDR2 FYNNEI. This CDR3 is CASSGDRISEAFF. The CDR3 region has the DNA TGTGCCAGCAGCGGGGACAGGATCTCTGAAGCTTTCTTT.

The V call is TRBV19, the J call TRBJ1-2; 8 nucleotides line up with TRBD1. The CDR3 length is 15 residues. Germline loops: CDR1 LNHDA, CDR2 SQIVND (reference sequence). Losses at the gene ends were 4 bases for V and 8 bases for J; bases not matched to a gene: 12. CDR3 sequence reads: CASSTLIGQGRGYTF. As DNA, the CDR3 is TGTGCCAGTAGTACCCTAATCGGACAGGGACGAGGCTACACCTTC.

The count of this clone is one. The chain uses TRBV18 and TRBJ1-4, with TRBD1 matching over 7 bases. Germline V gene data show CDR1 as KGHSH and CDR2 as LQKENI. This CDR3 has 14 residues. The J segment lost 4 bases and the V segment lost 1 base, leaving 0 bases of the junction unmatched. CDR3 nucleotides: TGTGCCAGCTCACCACGACAGGGTAATGAAAAACTGTTTTTT. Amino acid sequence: CASSPRQGNEKLFF.

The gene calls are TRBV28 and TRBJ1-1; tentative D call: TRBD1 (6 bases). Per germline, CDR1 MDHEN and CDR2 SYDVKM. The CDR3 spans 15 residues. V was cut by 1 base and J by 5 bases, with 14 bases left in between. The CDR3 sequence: CASSLLQGVRTEAFF. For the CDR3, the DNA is TGTGCCAGCAGTTTATTACAGGGTGTAAGGACTGAAGCTTTCTTT.

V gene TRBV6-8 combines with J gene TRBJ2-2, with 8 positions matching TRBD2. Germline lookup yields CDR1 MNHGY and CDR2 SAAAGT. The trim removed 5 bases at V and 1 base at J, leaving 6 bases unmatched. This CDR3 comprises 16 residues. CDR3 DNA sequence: TGTGCCAGCAGTCGTACGAGCGGGGGGAACACCGGGGAGCTGTTTTTT. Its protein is CASSRTSGGNTGELFF.

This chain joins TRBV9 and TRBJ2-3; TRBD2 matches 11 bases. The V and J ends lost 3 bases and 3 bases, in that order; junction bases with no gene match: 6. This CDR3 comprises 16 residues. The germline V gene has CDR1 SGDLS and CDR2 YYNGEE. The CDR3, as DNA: TGTGCCAGCAGCGAACTTAGCGGGAGGGCAACAGATACGCAGTATTTT. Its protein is CASSELSGRATDTQYF.

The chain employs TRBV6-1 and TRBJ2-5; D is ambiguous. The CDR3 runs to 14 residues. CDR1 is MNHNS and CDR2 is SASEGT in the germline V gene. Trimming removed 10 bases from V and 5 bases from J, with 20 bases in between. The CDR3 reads CATGPGGIRETQYF. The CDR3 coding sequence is TGTGCCACCGGACCGGGTGGGATTAGGGAGACCCAGTACTTC.

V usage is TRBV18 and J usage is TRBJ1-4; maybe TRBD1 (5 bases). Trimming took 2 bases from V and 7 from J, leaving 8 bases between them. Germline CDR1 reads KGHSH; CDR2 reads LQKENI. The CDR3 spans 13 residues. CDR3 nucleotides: TGTGCCAGCTCACCATCGACAGTTGAAAAACTGTTTTTT. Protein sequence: CASSPSTVEKLFF.

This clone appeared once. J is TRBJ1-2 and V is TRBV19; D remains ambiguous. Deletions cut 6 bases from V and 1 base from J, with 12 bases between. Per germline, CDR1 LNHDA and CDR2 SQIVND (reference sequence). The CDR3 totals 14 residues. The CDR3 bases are TGTGCCAGTAGCCAAGGCACTAGTAACTATGGCTACACCTTC. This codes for CASSQGTSNYGYTF.

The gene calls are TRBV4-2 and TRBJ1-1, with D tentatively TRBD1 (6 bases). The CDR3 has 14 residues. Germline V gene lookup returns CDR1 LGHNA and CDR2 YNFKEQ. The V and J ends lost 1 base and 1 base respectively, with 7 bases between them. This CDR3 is CASSQVTGNTEAFF. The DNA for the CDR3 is TGTGCCAGCAGCCAAGTGACAGGGAACACTGAAGCTTTCTTT.

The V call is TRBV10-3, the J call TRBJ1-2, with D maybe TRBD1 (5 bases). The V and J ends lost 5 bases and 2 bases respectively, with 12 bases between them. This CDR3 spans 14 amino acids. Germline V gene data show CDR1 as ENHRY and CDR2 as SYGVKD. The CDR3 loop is CAISSREMNYGYTF. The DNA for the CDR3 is TGTGCCATCAGTTCCAGGGAGATGAACTATGGCTACACCTTC.

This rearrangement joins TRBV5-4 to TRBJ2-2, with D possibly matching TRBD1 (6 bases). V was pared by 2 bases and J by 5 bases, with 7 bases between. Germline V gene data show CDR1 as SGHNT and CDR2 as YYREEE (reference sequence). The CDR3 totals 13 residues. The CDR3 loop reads CASSFTGTGELFF. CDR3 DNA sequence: TGTGCCAGCAGCTTTACAGGGACCGGGGAGCTGTTTTTT.

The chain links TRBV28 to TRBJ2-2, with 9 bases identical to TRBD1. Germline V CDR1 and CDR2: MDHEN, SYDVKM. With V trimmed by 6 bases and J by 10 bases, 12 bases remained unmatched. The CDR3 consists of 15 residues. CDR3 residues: CASSTGGAGEEELFF. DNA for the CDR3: TGTGCCAGCAGCACAGGGGGCGCGGGGGAAGAGGAGCTGTTTTTT.

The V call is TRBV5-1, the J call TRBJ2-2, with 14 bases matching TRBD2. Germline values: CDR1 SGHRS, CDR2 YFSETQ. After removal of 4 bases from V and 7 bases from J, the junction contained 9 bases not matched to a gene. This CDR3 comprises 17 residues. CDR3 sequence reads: CASSPGTSGGNIGELFF. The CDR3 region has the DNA TGCGCCAGCAGCCCAGGGACTAGCGGGGGCAATATCGGGGAGCTGTTTTTT.

The CDR3 sequence is CASSETGDSTGELFF. The CDR3, as DNA: TGTGCCAGCAGTGAAACAGGGGATAGCACCGGGGAGCTGTTTTTT. The chain uses TRBV2 and TRBJ2-2; 7 positions agree with TRBD1. This CDR3 has 15 residues. V dropped 2 bases and J dropped 4; count of bases not matched to a gene: 4. Germline CDR1 is SNHLY and CDR2 is FYNNEI.

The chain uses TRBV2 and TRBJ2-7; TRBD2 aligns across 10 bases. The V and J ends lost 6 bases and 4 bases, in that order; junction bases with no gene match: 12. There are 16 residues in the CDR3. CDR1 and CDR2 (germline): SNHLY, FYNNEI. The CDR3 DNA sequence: TGTGCCAGCAGCAAAAATTTAGCGGGAGGACCTTACGAGCAGTACTTC. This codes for CASSKNLAGGPYEQYF.

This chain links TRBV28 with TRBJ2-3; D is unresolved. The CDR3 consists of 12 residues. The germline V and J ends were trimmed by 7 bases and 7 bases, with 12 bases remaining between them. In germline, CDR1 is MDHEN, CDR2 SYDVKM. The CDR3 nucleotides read TGTGCCAGCAACCGCACCCCGAATACGCAGTATTTT. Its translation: CASNRTPNTQYF.